This T cell receptor beta chain was documented in a study of blood T cell repertoires in COVID-19. Measured with immunoSEQ multiplex PCR; TCRdb has only the in-frame clones, and not every one. The table lists roughly 92,000 clones, roughly 86% of them singletons. This sequence originates from a man aged 45-65 years with acute or convalescent COVID-19. The sample comprised peripheral blood.

Here the CDR3 DNA reads TGCAGTTGGGGCGAAAACAATGAGCAGTTCTTC. Translation: CSWGENNEQFF. The chain joins TRBV20-1 to TRBJ2-1; TRBD1 might be the D (5 bases). V was cut by 8 bases and J by 5 bases, with 10 bases left in between. The CDR3 has 11 amino acids. CDR1 and CDR2 from the germline V gene are DFQATT and SNEGSKA (reference sequence).